This TCR beta chain was obtained from a study of tumor-infiltrating lymphocytes in oesophageal squamous cell carcinoma. One entry per CDR3 protein, called by TCRdb with MiXCR from the PCR reads. The profile shows about 20,000 distinct CDR3 sequences, under 50% of them singletons. Germline V gene lookup returns CDR1 MNHNS and CDR2 SASEGT. The ends were cut back, 5 bases at V and 5 bases at J, with 18 bases in the middle. The CDR3 has 15 amino acids. The sequencing sample was made of blood. The chain has TRBV6-1 and TRBJ2-5, with D maybe TRBD1 (5 bases). This receptor was taken from a male donor with esophageal squamous cell carcinoma. In DNA, the CDR3 is TGTGCCAGCAGTAGGACGCGACAGACCAGCGAGACCCAGTACTTC. Protein product: CASSRTRQTSETQYF.